Given below is one TCR beta chain in context. Its antigen is undetermined. 5'RACE template switching produced TCR cDNA carrying a universal primer site and UMIs. Each CDR3 protein is one row after TCRdb ran MiXCR on the 5' RACE reads. The sample shows 230,000 or so distinct CDR3 sequences, roughly 6.3% of them seen only once. The CDR3 extends over 14 amino acids. Trimming shortened V by 6 bases and J by 4 bases, and 15 bases separated the two germline ends. Germline lookup yields CDR1 PRHDT and CDR2 FYEKMQ (reference sequence). This sample stems from a study of T cells after yellow fever vaccination. Study information: Preparation of fractions with low cell numbers was performed using SMART-Seq v4 Ultra Low Input.

Findings and caveats of the study: Abundant clonotypes from the bulk population could get into FACS-sorted repertoires as contaminants.

The input for sequencing was CD4+ T cells sorted from PBMCs, taken on the day of the yellow fever booster vaccination. The chain is built from TRBV13 and TRBJ1-1; a possible D gene is TRBD1 (5 bases). This TCR came from a man aged 30 to 45 who received the YFV17D yellow fever vaccine. The CDR3 region is CASRPYRRSTEAFF. The CDR3 nucleotides are TGTGCCAGCAGACCCTACAGGAGGTCCACTGAAGCTTTCTTT.